A selection of T cell receptor beta chains follows, all from one sample in a study of T cell responses to AZD1222 COVID-19 vaccine. Using immunoSEQ multiplex PCR, the repertoire was profiled, and TCRdb retains in-frame clones only, with some absent. The sample consists of under 200,000 clones, roughly nine tenths of them appearing once. Here the sequenced sample was peripheral blood, taken on day 0 of AZD1222 vaccination. The receptors shown here come from an adult in good health. CDR3s include the opening cysteine and the closing phenylalanine or tryptophan. The D gene is left open where the match is weak. Clone size appears in some rows only: once, few, many, or a class for an expanded clone.

TRBV6-6,TRBD1,.,TRBJ2-3,TGTGCCAGCAGTTCGATCACCGGGACAGGGGCAGATACGCAGTATTTT,CASSSITGTGADTQYF
TRBV11-2,.,.,TRBJ1-2,TGTGCCAGCAGCTTATACGATTATGGCTACACCTTC,CASSLYDYGYTF
TRBV6-5,TRBD1,once,TRBJ1-1,TGTGCCAGCAGTTACAGCGGGACAGTGAACACTGAAGCTTTCTTT,CASSYSGTVNTEAFF
TRBV19,TRBD2,.,TRBJ2-1,TGTGCCAGTAGTATAGTTAGCGGGGGAATTGGTGAGCAGTTCTTC,CASSIVSGGIGEQFF
TRBV5-4,.,.,TRBJ2-7,TGTGCCAGCAGCGAGGGACGTAATTACGAGCAGTACTTC,CASSEGRNYEQYF
TRBV5-5,.,.,TRBJ1-6,TGTGCCAGCAGCTTTTCCCAGGGAGTGAATTCACCCCTCCACTTT,CASSFSQGVNSPLHF
TRBV11-3,.,once,TRBJ2-1,TGTGCCAGCAGCTTTCGGGACTACAATGAGCAGTTCTTC,CASSFRDYNEQFF
TRBV5-1,.,few,TRBJ1-3,TGCGCCAGCAGCGCTGGGGACACCATATATTTT,CASSAGDTIYF
TRBV6-5,TRBD1,.,TRBJ1-5,TGTGCCAGCAGACAGGGGCGGATGAGCAATCAGCCCCAGCATTTT,CASRQGRMSNQPQHF
TRBV19,.,.,TRBJ1-2,TGTGCCAGTAGTATAGATCGCAGGGTCTATGGCTACACCTTC,CASSIDRRVYGYTF
TRBV5-1,.,.,TRBJ1-1,TGCGCCAGCAGCTCCCGGGTCCAGGGTCGGAGCACTGAAGCTTTCTTT,CASSSRVQGRSTEAFF